This TCR beta chain is drawn from a study of blood T cell repertoires in COVID-19. Study at large: Researchers got acute and convalescent COVID-19 samples from the United States, Italy and Spain. PBMCs, B-cell-depleted T cells, or T cells were the source of the cDNA or gDNA that made up the material.

Study processing details: Using reference gene primer amplification, nucleated cell counts were estimated. Libraries were prepared by immunoSEQ multiplex PCR; TCRdb keeps only in-frame clonotypes and omits some of them. Clone size and the V and J calls come from that table; the DNA yielded D and trimming. The profile shows about 63,000 clones, about 91% of them singletons. Germline CDR1 and CDR2: MNHEY and SVGAGI. Trimming took off 6 bases at V and 3 bases at J, with 14 bases between the two ends. The CDR3 loop spans 14 amino acids. This clonotype was obtained from a man aged 50-60 years with active COVID-19. The source material was peripheral blood. J is TRBJ1-2 and V is TRBV6-5; D may be TRBD1 (6 bases). CDR3 sequence (DNA): TGTGCCAGCAGCAACCCAGGGGCGGACTATGGCTACACCTTC. Its translation is CASSNPGADYGYTF.